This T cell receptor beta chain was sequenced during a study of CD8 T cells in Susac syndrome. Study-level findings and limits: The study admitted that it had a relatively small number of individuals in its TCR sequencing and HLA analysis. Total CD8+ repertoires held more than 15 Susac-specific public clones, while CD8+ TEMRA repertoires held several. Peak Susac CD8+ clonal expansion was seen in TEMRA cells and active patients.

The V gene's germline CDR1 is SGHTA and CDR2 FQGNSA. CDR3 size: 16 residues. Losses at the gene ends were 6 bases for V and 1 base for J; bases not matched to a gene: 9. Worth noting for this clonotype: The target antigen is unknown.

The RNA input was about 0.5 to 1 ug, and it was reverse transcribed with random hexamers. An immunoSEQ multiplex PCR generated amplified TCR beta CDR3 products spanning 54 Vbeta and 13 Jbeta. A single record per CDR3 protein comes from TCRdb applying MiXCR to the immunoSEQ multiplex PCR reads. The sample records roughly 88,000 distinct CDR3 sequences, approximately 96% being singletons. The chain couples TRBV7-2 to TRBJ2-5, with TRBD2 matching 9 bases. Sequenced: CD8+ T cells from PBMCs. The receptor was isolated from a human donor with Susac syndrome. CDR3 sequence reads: CASSYSGTSPQETQYF. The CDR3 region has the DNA TGTGCCAGCAGTTATTCCGGGACTAGCCCCCAAGAGACCCAGTACTTC.